Listed here are 30 T cell receptor beta chains from one sample, sequenced in a study of shared clonotypes between healthy human individuals. Only in-frame clones appear in the TCRdb table, and some are missing; sequencing was by immunoSEQ multiplex PCR. Counted here are approximately 2.3 million clones, about 92% occurring once; the ten biggest clones make up under 0.45%. Sequenced sample: naive CD4+ T cells from PBMCs. Subset in this sample: CD45RA+ positively selected. These receptors all come from a young man in good health. Some clones in this sample may be carry-over from other donors' samples.

This chain connects TRBV9 to TRBJ2-2, with D possibly being TRBD1 or TRBD2 (6 bases each). This CDR3 is 16 amino acids long. CDR1 is SGDLS and CDR2 is YYNGEE in the germline V gene. Deletions cut 2 bases from V and 3 bases from J, with 14 bases between. This chain's CDR3 is CASSVRGDKDTGELFF. CDR3 DNA: TGTGCCAGCAGCGTTAGGGGGGATAAGGACACCGGGGAGCTGTTTTTT.

Regarding this clone: The same CDR3 arises from other DNA sequences in this sample as well. The rearrangement links TRBV9 to TRBJ2-1; no reliable D call. This CDR3 comprises 14 residues. Trimming pared 0 bases from V and 0 bases from J, leaving 4 bases between. CDR1 SGDLS and CDR2 YYNGEE come from the germline V gene. CDR3 sequence: CASSVVDSYNEQFF. CDR3 DNA sequence: TGTGCCAGCAGCGTAGTGGACTCCTACAATGAGCAGTTCTTC.

Worth noting for this clone: This sample includes further DNA sequences coding for the same CDR3. This chain links TRBV25-1 with TRBJ1-1, with D possibly being TRBD1 (5 bases). The CDR3 loop spans 15 amino acids. CDR1 MGHDK and CDR2 SYGVNS come from the germline V gene. The V end lost 1 base, the J end lost 3 bases, and 12 bases lay between the germline ends. CDR3 bases: TGTGCCAGCAGTGAATTAGGACAAGGGCACACTGAAGCTTTCTTT. As protein: CASSELGQGHTEAFF.

The chain couples TRBV9 to TRBJ2-2; 10 bases fit TRBD1. This CDR3 spans 16 amino acids. Trimming at V came to 4 bases and at J to 3 bases, leaving 6 bases not matched to a gene. Per germline, CDR1 SGDLS and CDR2 YYNGEE. CDR3 in amino acids: CASSRQTGGYTGELFF. The CDR3 DNA follows: TGTGCCAGCAGCAGGCAGACAGGGGGCTACACCGGGGAGCTGTTTTTT.

The chain carries TRBV5-1 and TRBJ2-7; D uncertain. Germline lookup yields CDR1 SGHRS and CDR2 YFSETQ. This CDR3 is built from 13 residues. Trimming took off 2 bases at V and 4 bases at J, with 10 bases between the two ends. For the CDR3, the DNA is TGCGCCAGCAGCTTAGGCGTGCAATACGAGCAGTACTTC. It encodes CASSLGVQYEQYF.

J is TRBJ2-7 and V is TRBV28; no definite D call. The V end lost 4 bases, the J end lost 1 base, and 23 bases lay between the germline ends. Germline CDR1 reads MDHEN; CDR2 reads SYDVKM. The CDR3 has 18 residues. CDR3 residues: CASSSYRWGEVRSYEQYF. DNA for the CDR3: TGTGCCAGCAGTTCATATCGCTGGGGTGAGGTTAGGTCCTACGAGCAGTACTTC.

The chain recombines TRBV15 with TRBJ1-1; TRBD1 matches at 8 bases. Germline-derived CDR1 and CDR2 are LNHNV and YYDKDF (reference sequence). The CDR3 runs to 14 residues. With V trimmed by 3 bases and J by 8 bases, 8 bases remained unmatched. This chain's CDR3 is CATSRGTGGIEAFF. CDR3 DNA sequence: TGTGCCACCAGCAGGGGCACAGGGGGAATAGAAGCTTTCTTT.

This rearrangement joins TRBV6-5 to TRBJ2-1, with 12 positions matching TRBD2. Germline values: CDR1 MNHEY, CDR2 SVGAGI. The CDR3 totals 16 residues. V shed 2 bases, J shed 7 bases, and the junction held 6 bases outside the gene matches. The CDR3 bases are TGTGCCAGCAGTTACGGGACTAGCGGGTTAAGAAATGAGCAGTTCTTC. It translates to CASSYGTSGLRNEQFF.

The chain carries TRBV4-2 and TRBJ1-3, with TRBD1 as a possible D gene (5 bases). The CDR3 runs 15 residues. Per the germline V gene, CDR1 is LGHNA and CDR2 is YNFKEQ. Trimming pared 3 bases from V and 4 bases from J, leaving 13 bases between. CDR3 DNA: TGTGCCAGCAGCCAGGACTGGACATCCGGAAACACCATATATTTT. Translated: CASSQDWTSGNTIYF.

The chain couples TRBV6-5 to TRBJ2-7; D is unclear. V dropped 6 bases and J dropped 5 bases, with 20 bases sitting between them. This CDR3 has 15 residues. The V gene's germline CDR1 is MNHEY and CDR2 SVGAGI. The CDR3 protein is CASSRRATESHEQYF. The CDR3 coding sequence is TGTGCCAGCAGCCGAAGGGCCACTGAATCCCACGAGCAGTACTTC.

Notes on this clone: Other DNA sequences within the sample encode an identical CDR3. V usage is TRBV18 and J usage is TRBJ2-3; no reliable D call. The V gene's germline CDR1 is KGHSH and CDR2 LQKENI. V gave up 6 bases and J gave up 6 bases, with 13 bases separating them. The CDR3 runs 13 residues. The CDR3 DNA follows: TGTGCCAGCTCTCCATCAGACCCGGATACGCAGTATTTT. It encodes CASSPSDPDTQYF.

To note about this clone: The same CDR3 also results from other DNA sequences found in this sample. The chain couples TRBV29-1 to TRBJ1-1; D uncertain. Per the germline V gene, CDR1 is SQVTM and CDR2 is ANQGSEA. With 3 bases removed from V and 2 bases from J, the gap between germline ends came to 13 bases. The CDR3 has 14 amino acids. The CDR3 loop reads CSVEPRQVNTEAFF. The CDR3, as DNA: TGCAGCGTTGAGCCGCGCCAGGTCAACACTGAAGCTTTCTTT.

This clone was seen more than once but under ten times. The V and J genes are TRBV10-3 and TRBJ1-5; 9 positions match TRBD1. The V segment lost 6 bases and the J segment 5 bases; nucleotides outside the gene matches: 5. Germline-derived CDR1 and CDR2 are ENHRY and SYGVKD. This CDR3 is 14 amino acids long. CDR3 nucleotides: TGTGCCATCAGCAACCGGGACAGGGATCAGCCCCAGCATTTT. Translating it yields CAISNRDRDQPQHF.

The chain recombines TRBV6-5 with TRBJ2-2; the D call may be TRBD1 or TRBD2 (5 bases each). Trimming shortened V by 2 bases and J by 6 bases, and 7 bases separated the two germline ends. The CDR3 is made up of 13 amino acids. Germline CDR1 reads MNHEY; CDR2 reads SVGAGI. CDR3: CASSYRGAGELFF. For the CDR3, the DNA is TGTGCCAGCAGTTACAGGGGAGCCGGGGAGCTGTTTTTT.

The genes are TRBV2 and TRBJ1-5; no clear D gene. The CDR3 covers 15 residues. Germline V gives CDR1 SNHLY, CDR2 FYNNEI. Between the trimmed V and J ends, which lost 5 bases and 2 bases, there was a span of 13 bases. CDR3 nucleotides: TGTGCCAGCAGTCGGAACCCCGGGGGCAATCAGCCCCAGCATTTT. Its protein product is CASSRNPGGNQPQHF.

The chain recombines TRBV27 with TRBJ1-1, with a possible D match to TRBD1 (5 bases). The CDR3 runs to 14 residues. V dropped 3 bases and J dropped 5 bases, with 13 bases sitting between them. From germline, CDR1 is MNHEY and CDR2 SMNVEV (reference sequence). CDR3 DNA: TGTGCCAGCAGTTTCTGGGGGGGAGGGACTGAAGCTTTCTTT. As protein: CASSFWGGGTEAFF.

V gene TRBV7-3 combines with J gene TRBJ2-2; D might be TRBD2 (5 bases). The CDR3 totals 16 residues. V lost 3 bases and J lost 6, with 17 bases in between. CDR1 is SGHTA and CDR2 is FQGTGA in the germline V gene. CDR3 amino acids: CASSLRGLEGAGELFF. DNA of the CDR3: TGTGCCAGCAGCTTGAGAGGGCTTGAGGGTGCCGGGGAGCTGTTTTTT.

Concerning this clone itself: The sample has other DNA sequences that encode this CDR3 too. V and J are TRBV4-2 and TRBJ2-1; 7 bases match TRBD2. Germline-derived CDR1 and CDR2 are LGHNA and YNFKEQ. Losses at the gene ends were 0 bases for V and 2 bases for J; bases not matched to a gene: 4. CDR3 length: 16 amino acids. The chain's CDR3 is CASSQDLAGAYNEQFF. The CDR3 DNA sequence: TGTGCCAGCAGCCAAGATCTGGCGGGAGCCTACAATGAGCAGTTCTTC.

The chain combines TRBV7-2 with TRBJ2-2; TRBD1 aligns across 8 bases. V was pared by 5 bases and J by 0 bases, with 5 bases of the junction left unmatched. The CDR3 extends over 16 amino acids. Per germline, CDR1 SGHTA and CDR2 FQGNSA. The CDR3 loop reads CASSPRTGSNTGELFF. In DNA form, the CDR3 reads TGTGCCAGCAGCCCCCGGACAGGGTCGAACACCGGGGAGCTGTTTTTT. Combining the CDR3 with reference TRBV7-2 and TRBJ2-2 gives the whole variable domain GAGVSQSPSNKVTEKGKDVELRCDPISGHTALYWYRQSLGQGLEFLIYFQGNSAPDKSGLPSDRFSAERTGGSVSTLTIQRTQQEDSAVYLCASSPRTGSNTGELFFGEGSRLTVL.

This clone has only a few counts. The sample holds other DNA sequences that translate to the same CDR3. This chain joins TRBV18 and TRBJ1-1; possible D gene TRBD1, 5 bases. This CDR3 region has 14 residues. CDR1 KGHSH and CDR2 LQKENI come from the germline V gene. The V end lost 1 base, the J end lost 2 bases, and 8 bases lay between the germline ends. The CDR3: CASSPLRGNTEAFF. In nucleotides, the CDR3 is TGTGCCAGCTCACCACTAAGGGGAAACACTGAAGCTTTCTTT.

V is TRBV7-3 and J is TRBJ2-7; D gene uncertain. The length of the CDR3 is 14 residues. Germline V gene lookup returns CDR1 SGHTA and CDR2 FQGTGA. V lost 3 bases and J lost 2, with 11 bases in between. Here the CDR3 DNA reads TGTGCCAGCAGCTTCGGCAGACCTCCCTACGAGCAGTACTTC. Its translation is CASSFGRPPYEQYF.

The chain carries TRBV28 and TRBJ2-3, with TRBD2 matching over 11 bases. CDR1 is MDHEN and CDR2 is SYDVKM in the germline V gene. The CDR3 consists of 15 residues. Unmatched junction bases numbered 7, after V lost 6 bases and J lost 5 bases. CDR3 bases: TGTGCCAGCAGCGATCCCACTAGCGGGAGAGATACGCAGTATTTT. Its translation is CASSDPTSGRDTQYF.

The CDR3 DNA is TGTGCCAGCAGTGAATATAGCGGGAGGTTCGATACGCAGTATTTT. This encodes CASSEYSGRFDTQYF. The chain uses TRBV25-1 and TRBJ2-3; 10 bases are a match to TRBD2. J was trimmed by 6 bases and V by 0 bases; bases with no gene match: 3. The CDR3 consists of 15 residues. Germline CDR1 reads MGHDK; CDR2 reads SYGVNS.

The chain couples TRBV13 to TRBJ2-2, with 16 bases that match TRBD2. CDR3 length equals 18 residues. Trimming cost V 4 bases and J 3 bases; bases outside gene matches: 5. Germline CDR1 PRHDT, CDR2 FYEKMQ (reference sequence). The CDR3 region has the DNA TGTGCCAGCAGCTCGGGGACTAGCGGGAGGGAGTACACCGGGGAGCTGTTTTTT. It yields the protein CASSSGTSGREYTGELFF.

V is TRBV30 and J is TRBJ2-5; no firm D call. The J call may be faulty, since TRBJ2-7 better matches the DNA end. CDR1 is GTSNPN, CDR2 SVGIG, per germline (reference sequence). The CDR3 length is 13 residues. Here the CDR3 reads CAWTDWARGEQYF. For the CDR3, the DNA is TGTGCCTGGACCGACTGGGCTCGAGGCGAGCAGTACTTC.

The rearrangement uses TRBV5-1 and TRBJ2-3; 11 bases fit TRBD2. Looked up from germline, CDR1 is SGHRS and CDR2 is YFSETQ. The ends lost 6 bases at V and 6 bases at J; junction bases unmatched: 9. The CDR3 spans 15 residues. DNA for the CDR3: TGCGCCAGCACCACACTAGCGGGAGAGTCTGATACGCAGTATTTT. Its translation is CASTTLAGESDTQYF.

This clone has a single count. This sequence joins TRBV9 and TRBJ2-1; D possibly corresponds to TRBD2 (5 bases). The germline CDR1 and CDR2 sequences are SGDLS and YYNGEE. The CDR3 covers 13 residues. With 4 bases removed from V and 3 bases from J, the gap between germline ends came to 8 bases. The CDR3 DNA follows: TGTGCCAGCAGCACCGGGAACTACAATGAGCAGTTCTTC. Translating it yields CASSTGNYNEQFF.

The chain employs TRBV19 and TRBJ2-5; possibly TRBD1 or TRBD2 for D (5 bases each). V gave up 5 bases and J gave up 8 bases, with 24 bases separating them. CDR3 length: 16 residues. CDR1 and CDR2 from the germline V gene are LNHDA and SQIVND (reference sequence). The CDR3: CASSSSSGRTPVTQYF. CDR3 coding DNA: TGTGCCAGTAGTTCCTCGTCGGGACGGACCCCAGTAACCCAGTACTTC.

The chain combines TRBV2 with TRBJ1-5; D unresolved. The CDR3 consists of 16 residues. V lost 6 bases, J lost 2 bases, and 17 bases lay in between. Germline V lookup: CDR1 SNHLY, CDR2 FYNNEI. The CDR3 loop is CASRIEGQRGNQPQHF. Here the CDR3 DNA reads TGTGCCAGCAGGATCGAGGGCCAAAGAGGCAATCAGCCCCAGCATTTT.

The V gene is TRBV7-9, the J gene TRBJ1-2; D unresolved. The CDR3 runs 13 residues. V lost 3 bases, J lost 8 bases, and 13 bases lay in between. Germline CDR1 is SEHNR and CDR2 is FQNEAQ (reference sequence). The CDR3 loop reads CASSLGRDRGYTF. In DNA, the CDR3 is TGTGCCAGCAGCTTGGGCAGAGATAGGGGCTACACCTTC.